The 30 T cell receptor beta chains below were found in one sample sequenced in a study of blood T cell repertoires in COVID-19. Here immunoSEQ multiplex PCR was the method, and the copy in TCRdb shows in-frame clones only, minus some. The table has about 220,000 clones, roughly 85% seen once. Material for sequencing was peripheral blood. These receptors all stem from a woman older than 75 with acute or convalescent COVID-19.

The gene calls are TRBV5-4 and TRBJ2-2, with D possibly being TRBD1 (6 bases). Germline lookup yields CDR1 SGHNT and CDR2 YYREEE (reference sequence). The CDR3 runs to 15 residues. Trimming pared 4 bases from V and 4 bases from J, leaving 14 bases between. CDR3 loop: CASSRTGISTGELFF. The CDR3 nucleotides are TGTGCCAGCAGCCGTACAGGGATTTCCACCGGGGAGCTGTTTTTT.

V is TRBV2 and J is TRBJ2-2, with TRBD1 identical over 9 bases. Unmatched junction bases numbered 11, after V lost 7 bases and J lost 5 bases. The germline CDR1 and CDR2 sequences are SNHLY and FYNNEI. The CDR3 loop spans 16 amino acids. In DNA, the CDR3 is TGTGCCAGCATCTTGGACAGGGGCGCAAGGACCGGGGAGCTGTTTTTT. Translation gives CASILDRGARTGELFF.

The rearrangement joins TRBV28 to TRBJ2-7; 12 nucleotides match TRBD2. The CDR3 has 13 residues. Germline V gene lookup returns CDR1 MDHEN and CDR2 SYDVKM. The V segment lost 8 bases and the J segment 7 bases; nucleotides outside the gene matches: 6. The CDR3 is CASELAGGREQYF. DNA of the CDR3: TGTGCCAGCGAACTAGCGGGAGGCCGTGAGCAGTACTTC.

The chain employs TRBV4-1 and TRBJ1-2; weak D call: TRBD1 (5 bases). This CDR3 is built from 13 residues. In germline, CDR1 is MGHRA, CDR2 YSYEKL. V lost 5 bases and J 6 bases, leaving 13 bases between the germline ends. The CDR3 DNA reads TGCGCCAGCAGCGGGGCCTGGAGAGATGGCTACACCTTC. Translating it yields CASSGAWRDGYTF.

This clone showed up just once. The chain is built from TRBV5-6 and TRBJ2-1; D not certain. Germline V gives CDR1 SGHDT, CDR2 YYEEEE. Trimming removed 2 bases from V and 10 bases from J, with 13 bases in between. The CDR3 is made up of 13 amino acids. CDR3 sequence (DNA): TGTGCCAGCAGCTTTATTCTAGTCTCCGAGCAGTTCTTC. It encodes CASSFILVSEQFF.

CDR3 nucleotide sequence: TGCGCCAGCAGCTTGGGACGGGACAATCATGGCTACACCTTC. Its protein is CASSLGRDNHGYTF. The gene calls are TRBV5-1 and TRBJ1-2; tentatively, D is TRBD1 (6 bases). Per the germline V gene, CDR1 is SGHRS and CDR2 is YFSETQ. V lost 0 bases to trimming and J lost 6 bases, with 12 bases between them. CDR3 size: 14 residues.

The chain recombines TRBV2 with TRBJ1-1; TRBD1 aligns across 8 bases. The CDR3 has 15 amino acids. Losses at the gene ends were 7 bases for V and 1 base for J; bases not matched to a gene: 8. Germline loops: CDR1 SNHLY, CDR2 FYNNEI. This CDR3 reads CASTGQGAWNTEAFF. DNA for the CDR3: TGTGCCAGCACGGGCCAGGGGGCATGGAACACTGAAGCTTTCTTT.

The rearrangement links TRBV2 to TRBJ2-1; D remains unclear. The CDR3 runs to 14 residues. V lost 5 bases, J lost 6 bases, and 14 bases lay in between. The V gene's germline CDR1 is SNHLY and CDR2 FYNNEI. CDR3 in amino acids: CASSFKRDSNEQFF. For the CDR3, the DNA is TGTGCCAGCAGTTTTAAGAGAGATTCCAATGAGCAGTTCTTC.

V is TRBV19 and J is TRBJ1-1; no clear D gene. Germline CDR1 LNHDA, CDR2 SQIVND (reference sequence). Trimming removed 4 bases at V and 0 bases at J, with 21 bases between. The CDR3 length is 18 residues. CDR3 DNA sequence: TGTGCCAGTAGTACAGACACGGGAGCGGCAGACATGAACACTGAAGCTTTCTTT. Residues: CASSTDTGAADMNTEAFF.

The V gene is TRBV7-8, the J gene TRBJ2-7; 7 nucleotides match TRBD2. Germline V lookup: CDR1 SGHVS, CDR2 FQNEAQ. The junction had 8 bases not matched to a gene; V was cut back by 0 bases and J by 3 bases. This CDR3 region has 16 residues. In DNA form, the CDR3 reads TGTGCCAGCAGCTTAGCGGGGAGGGAGCGGATCTACGAGCAGTACTTC. Translated, it gives CASSLAGRERIYEQYF.

The CDR3 is CASSLSMVTEAFF. The CDR3 DNA reads TGTGCCAGCAGTTTAAGCATGGTTACTGAAGCTTTCTTT. V and J are TRBV27 and TRBJ1-1; no clear D. Trimming stripped 2 bases from V and 5 bases from J, with 9 bases between. Germline V gene data show CDR1 as MNHEY and CDR2 as SMNVEV (reference sequence). The CDR3 extends over 13 amino acids.

The rearrangement uses TRBV19 and TRBJ1-5; unclear D gene. The V end lost 4 bases, the J end lost 7 bases, and 23 bases lay between the germline ends. CDR3 length: 17 amino acids. CDR1 is LNHDA, CDR2 SQIVND, per germline (reference sequence). CDR3 nucleotides: TGTGCCAGTAGTACCCCCCGTTCCCCGGAGTCTGGGCAGCCCCAGCATTTT. The encoded protein is CASSTPRSPESGQPQHF.

This sequence joins TRBV7-2 and TRBJ2-7; no clear D gene. With 6 bases removed from V and 0 bases from J, the gap between germline ends came to 12 bases. Germline CDR1 SGHTA, CDR2 FQGNSA. The CDR3 loop spans 14 amino acids. The CDR3 loop is CASSYTAGSYEQYF. CDR3 sequence (DNA): TGTGCCAGCAGTTATACAGCAGGCTCCTACGAGCAGTACTTC.

The gene calls are TRBV19 and TRBJ2-6; TRBD1 matches 8 bases. The CDR3 runs 17 residues. Germline trimming cut 4 bases from V and 1 base from J; bases unmatched to any gene: 6. Looked up from germline, CDR1 is LNHDA and CDR2 is SQIVND (reference sequence). The CDR3 coding sequence is TGTGCCAGTAGTACCACAGGGGGTGGGTCTGGGGCCAACGTCCTGACTTTC. Translating gives CASSTTGGGSGANVLTF.

This chain connects TRBV19 to TRBJ2-1; D uncertain. The CDR3 is 14 amino acids. CDR1 LNHDA and CDR2 SQIVND come from the germline V gene (reference sequence). V shed 1 base and J shed 4 bases, with 8 bases lying between them. CDR3 amino acids: CASSIGTDYNEQFF. CDR3 bases: TGTGCCAGTAGTATAGGTACAGATTACAATGAGCAGTTCTTC. Full variable domain (missing parts from reference TRBV19 and TRBJ2-1): DGGITQSPKYLFRKEGQNVTLSCEQNLNHDAMYWYRQDPGQGLRLIYYSQIVNDFQKGDIAEGYSVSREKKESFPLTVTSAQKNPTAFYLCASSIGTDYNEQFFGPGTRLTVL.

This clone showed up just once. V gene TRBV5-4 combines with J gene TRBJ2-7; 10 bases align to TRBD1. V was clipped by 4 bases and J by 6 bases; unmatched bases: 7. The germline gives CDR1 SGHNT, CDR2 YYREEE (reference sequence). The CDR3 has 14 amino acids. CDR3 residues: CASSPGGTGVEQYF. CDR3 sequence (DNA): TGTGCCAGCAGCCCGGGCGGGACAGGGGTCGAGCAGTACTTC.

The chain has TRBV5-1 and TRBJ2-3, with 9 bases aligning to TRBD2. The CDR3 has 17 residues. The trim removed 0 bases at V and 4 bases at J, leaving 9 bases unmatched. The germline V gene encodes CDR1 SGHRS and CDR2 YFSETQ. The CDR3 reads CASSLVLAGSDADTQYF. The CDR3 DNA reads TGCGCCAGCAGCTTGGTTCTAGCGGGGTCTGACGCAGATACGCAGTATTTT.

V and J are TRBV24-1 and TRBJ2-5, with D perhaps TRBD2 (6 bases). The V gene's germline CDR1 is KGHDR and CDR2 SFDVKD. V was clipped by 5 bases and J by 5 bases, with 20 bases between them. This CDR3 spans 16 amino acids. DNA for the CDR3: TGTGCCACCAGTGCCCCGGACCGGGGAGGTAGGGAGACCCAGTACTTC. It encodes CATSAPDRGGRETQYF.

CDR3 nucleotides: TGTGCCAGCAGCTTGGATTGGACAGGGGGCTATGGCTACACCTTC. Its translation: CASSLDWTGGYGYTF. This rearrangement joins TRBV5-5 to TRBJ1-2, with 10 positions matching TRBD1. This CDR3 is 15 amino acids long. Trimming cost V 0 bases and J 4 bases; bases outside gene matches: 3. The germline gives CDR1 SGHKS, CDR2 YYEKEE (reference sequence).

This chain links TRBV28 with TRBJ1-2; TRBD1 matches 8 bases. This CDR3 is built from 14 residues. In germline, CDR1 is MDHEN, CDR2 SYDVKM. J lost 6 bases, V lost 1 base, and 4 bases had no gene match. The CDR3 nucleotides read TGTGCCAGCAGTTTATCGGACAGGGTTGATGGCTACACCTTC. Residues: CASSLSDRVDGYTF.

The chain is built from TRBV3-1 (or the pseudogene TRBV3-2) and TRBJ2-1; 7 nucleotides match TRBD1. CDR3 length: 15 amino acids. Germline CDR1 is LGHDT and CDR2 is YNNKEL (reference sequence). Trimming at V came to 3 bases and at J to 7 bases, leaving 9 bases not matched to a gene. Here the CDR3 reads CASSHRGQQKNEQFF. For the CDR3, the DNA is TGTGCCAGCAGCCACAGGGGACAGCAAAAGAATGAGCAGTTCTTC.

The chain recombines TRBV5-6 with TRBJ1-4, with unresolved D. The CDR3 extends over 13 amino acids. Germline V gives CDR1 SGHDT, CDR2 YYEEEE. V lost 4 bases to trimming and J lost 6 bases, with 10 bases between them. The CDR3 loop reads CASSHRVHEKLFF. In DNA, the CDR3 is TGTGCCAGCAGCCACCGGGTCCATGAAAAACTGTTTTTT.

This clone was seen a handful of times. V gene TRBV6-5 combines with J gene TRBJ1-2, with D hard to call. There are 13 residues in the CDR3. Germline CDR1 reads MNHEY; CDR2 reads SVGAGI. V was pared by 6 bases and J by 3 bases, with 11 bases between. CDR3 sequence: CASRYPGYYGYTF. CDR3 nucleotide sequence: TGTGCCAGCAGGTACCCGGGATACTATGGCTACACCTTC.

The chain is built from TRBV3-1 (or the pseudogene TRBV3-2) and TRBJ1-2, with D hard to call. Between the trimmed V and J ends, which lost 4 bases and 0 bases, there was a span of 12 bases. This CDR3 comprises 15 residues. Germline values: CDR1 LGHDT, CDR2 YNNKEL (reference sequence). The CDR3 spells CASSRGREANYGYTF. DNA of the CDR3: TGTGCCAGCAGCCGAGGGAGGGAAGCTAACTATGGCTACACCTTC.

The V gene is TRBV21-1, the J gene TRBJ1-1; no check of the table's D call, TRBD1, against the DNA was made. TRBV21-1 is annotated as a pseudogene. CDR3 length equals 12 residues. The CDR3, as DNA: TGTGCCAGCAGCTTCAGGGGGCTTGAAGCTTTCTTT. The encoded protein is CASSFRGLEAFF.

The gene calls are TRBV5-1 and TRBJ1-4; the D is unclear. The germline V gene has CDR1 SGHRS and CDR2 YFSETQ. V lost 6 bases and J lost 5, with 8 bases in between. The CDR3 is 12 amino acids. CDR3 amino acids: CASTDLNEKLFF. CDR3 DNA: TGCGCCAGCACCGACTTAAATGAAAAACTGTTTTTT.

This clone was detected a few times. The CDR3 coding sequence is TGTGCCAGCAGCCGGGGACAGACGTCCTATGGCTACACCTTC. This sequence encodes CASSRGQTSYGYTF. The chain couples TRBV5-6 to TRBJ1-2; 7 bases are a match to TRBD1. This CDR3 spans 14 amino acids. V gave up 4 bases and J gave up 4 bases; unmatched junction bases: 7. Per germline, CDR1 SGHDT and CDR2 YYEEEE.

This chain connects TRBV5-6 to TRBJ1-1; TRBD1 is a possible D gene (6 bases). Germline V CDR1 and CDR2: SGHDT, YYEEEE. There are 15 residues in the CDR3. The germline V and J ends were trimmed by 2 bases and 4 bases, with 15 bases remaining between them. The CDR3 reads CASSFFGQLSTEAFF. The CDR3, as DNA: TGTGCCAGCAGCTTCTTCGGACAGTTGAGCACTGAAGCTTTCTTT.

The chain employs TRBV7-8 and TRBJ2-7; unclear D gene. V was cut by 0 bases and J by 0 bases, with 12 bases left in between. From germline, CDR1 is SGHVS and CDR2 FQNEAQ. This CDR3 is 16 amino acids long. The CDR3 nucleotides are TGTGCCAGCAGCTTAGCCTTCCTCCCGAGCTCCTACGAGCAGTACTTC. It codes for CASSLAFLPSSYEQYF. The full variable domain, with the rest looked up from reference TRBV7-8 and TRBJ2-7, is GAGVSQSPRYKVAKRGQDVALRCDPISGHVSLFWYQQALGQGPEFLTYFQNEAQLDKSGLPSDRFFAERPEGSVSTLKIQRTQQEDSAVYLCASSLAFLPSSYEQYFGPGTRLTVT.

The genes are TRBV7-2 and TRBJ1-5; D is perhaps TRBD1 (5 bases). This CDR3 spans 14 amino acids. Germline V gene sequence: CDR1 SGHTA, CDR2 FQGNSA. V lost 3 bases, J lost 6 bases, and 12 bases lay in between. The CDR3 region has the DNA TGTGCCAGCAGCTTCCAGGGAGCGGGTCAGCCCCAGCATTTT. Translation: CASSFQGAGQPQHF.